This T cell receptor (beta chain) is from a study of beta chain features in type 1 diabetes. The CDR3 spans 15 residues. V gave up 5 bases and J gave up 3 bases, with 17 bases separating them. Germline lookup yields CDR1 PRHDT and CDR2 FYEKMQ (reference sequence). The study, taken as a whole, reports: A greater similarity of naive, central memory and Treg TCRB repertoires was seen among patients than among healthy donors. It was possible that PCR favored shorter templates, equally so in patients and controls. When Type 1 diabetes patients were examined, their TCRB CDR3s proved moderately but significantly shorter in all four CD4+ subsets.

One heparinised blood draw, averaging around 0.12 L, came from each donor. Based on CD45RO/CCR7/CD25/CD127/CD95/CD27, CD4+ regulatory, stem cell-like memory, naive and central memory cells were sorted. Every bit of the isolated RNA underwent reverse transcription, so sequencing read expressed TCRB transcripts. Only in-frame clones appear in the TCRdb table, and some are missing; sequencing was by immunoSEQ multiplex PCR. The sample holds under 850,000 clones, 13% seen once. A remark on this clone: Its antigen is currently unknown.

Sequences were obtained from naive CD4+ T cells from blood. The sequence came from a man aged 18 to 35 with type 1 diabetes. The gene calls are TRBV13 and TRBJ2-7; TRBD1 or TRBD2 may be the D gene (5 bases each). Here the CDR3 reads CASSPPGPDYYEQYF. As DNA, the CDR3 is TGTGCCAGCAGCCCCCCGGGGCCTGATTACTACGAGCAGTACTTC.